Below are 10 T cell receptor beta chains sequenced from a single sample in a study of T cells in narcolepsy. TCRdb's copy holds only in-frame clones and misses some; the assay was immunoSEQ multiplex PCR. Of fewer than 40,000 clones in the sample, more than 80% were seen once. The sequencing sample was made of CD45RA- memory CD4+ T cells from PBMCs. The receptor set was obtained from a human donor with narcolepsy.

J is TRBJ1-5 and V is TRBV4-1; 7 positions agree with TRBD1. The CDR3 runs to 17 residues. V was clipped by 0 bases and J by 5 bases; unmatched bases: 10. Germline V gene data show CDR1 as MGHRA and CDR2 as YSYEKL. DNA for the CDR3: TGCGCCAGCAGCCAAGAGGGGGGACAGAAAAGGGATCAGCCCCAGCATTTT. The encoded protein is CASSQEGGQKRDQPQHF.

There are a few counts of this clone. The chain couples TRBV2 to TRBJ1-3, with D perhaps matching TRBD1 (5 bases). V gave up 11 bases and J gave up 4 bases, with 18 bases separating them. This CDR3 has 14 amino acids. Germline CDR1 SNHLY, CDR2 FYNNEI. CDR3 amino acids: CALGGVPSGNTIYF. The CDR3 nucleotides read TGTGCCCTGGGGGGTGTGCCCTCCGGAAACACCATATATTTT.

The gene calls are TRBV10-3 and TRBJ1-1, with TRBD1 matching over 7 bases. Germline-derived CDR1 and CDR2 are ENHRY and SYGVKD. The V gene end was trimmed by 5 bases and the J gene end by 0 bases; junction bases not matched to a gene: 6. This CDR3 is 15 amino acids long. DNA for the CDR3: TGTGCCATCAGTATGGAGACAGGGATGAACACTGAAGCTTTCTTT. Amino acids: CAISMETGMNTEAFF.

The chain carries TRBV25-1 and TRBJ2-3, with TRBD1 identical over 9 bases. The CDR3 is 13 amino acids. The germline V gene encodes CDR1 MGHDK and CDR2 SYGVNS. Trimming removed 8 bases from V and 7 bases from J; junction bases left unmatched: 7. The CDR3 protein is CASGTGSANTQYF. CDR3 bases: TGTGCCAGCGGGACAGGGTCCGCGAATACGCAGTATTTT. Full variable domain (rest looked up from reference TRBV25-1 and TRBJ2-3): EADIYQTPRYLVIGTGKKITLECSQTMGHDKMYWYQQDPGMELHLIHYSYGVNSTEKGDLSSESTVSRIRTEHFPLTLESARPSHTSQYLCASGTGSANTQYFGPGTRLTVL.

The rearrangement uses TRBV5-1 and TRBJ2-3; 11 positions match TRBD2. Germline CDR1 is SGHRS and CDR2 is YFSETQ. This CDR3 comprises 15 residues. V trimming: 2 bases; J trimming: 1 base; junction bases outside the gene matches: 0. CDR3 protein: CASSLLAGGTDTQYF. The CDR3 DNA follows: TGCGCCAGCAGCTTACTAGCGGGGGGCACAGATACGCAGTATTTT.

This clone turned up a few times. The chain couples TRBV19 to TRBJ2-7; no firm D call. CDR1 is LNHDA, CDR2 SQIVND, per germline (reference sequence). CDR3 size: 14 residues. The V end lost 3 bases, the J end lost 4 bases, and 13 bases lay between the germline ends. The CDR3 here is CASSIAYLSYEQYF. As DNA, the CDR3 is TGTGCCAGTAGTATCGCTTACTTGAGTTACGAGCAGTACTTC.

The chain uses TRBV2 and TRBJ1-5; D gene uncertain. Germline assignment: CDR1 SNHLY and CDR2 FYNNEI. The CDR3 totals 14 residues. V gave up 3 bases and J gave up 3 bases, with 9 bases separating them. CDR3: CASSDSVPNQPQHF. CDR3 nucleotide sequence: TGTGCCAGCAGTGACAGCGTCCCCAATCAGCCCCAGCATTTT.

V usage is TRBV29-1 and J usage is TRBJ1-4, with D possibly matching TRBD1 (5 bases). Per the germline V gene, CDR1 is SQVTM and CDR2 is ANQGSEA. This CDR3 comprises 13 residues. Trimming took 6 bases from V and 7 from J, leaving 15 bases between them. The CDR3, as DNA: TGCAGCGTCTCCGGGACTTTGGGTGAAAAACTGTTTTTT. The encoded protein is CSVSGTLGEKLFF.

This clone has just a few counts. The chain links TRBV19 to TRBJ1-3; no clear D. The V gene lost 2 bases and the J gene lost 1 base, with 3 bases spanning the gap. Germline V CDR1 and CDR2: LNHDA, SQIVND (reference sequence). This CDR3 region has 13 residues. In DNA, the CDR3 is TGTGCCAGTAGTATAAGATCTGGAAACACCATATATTTT. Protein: CASSIRSGNTIYF.

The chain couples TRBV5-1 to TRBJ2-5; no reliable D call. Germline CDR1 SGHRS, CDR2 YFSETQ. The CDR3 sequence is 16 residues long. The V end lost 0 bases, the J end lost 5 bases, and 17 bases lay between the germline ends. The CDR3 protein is CASSLELGQGEETQYF. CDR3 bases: TGCGCCAGCAGCTTGGAGTTAGGGCAAGGAGAGGAGACCCAGTACTTC.